The 7 T cell receptor beta chains reported below all come from one sample, sequenced in a study of T cell repertoires in cytomegalovirus infection. TCRdb independently ran MiXCR on the reads; one entry per CDR3 protein. The table records around 450,000 distinct CDR3 sequences, roughly 10% of them present only once. The specimen sequenced was PBMCs. The source is a human donor in good health (CMV status not recorded). Some clones in this sample may be carry-over from other donors' samples.

Ten or more counts support this clonotype. The chain combines TRBV20-1 with TRBJ2-6; the D is unclear. The germline V gene encodes CDR1 DFQATT and CDR2 SNEGSKA (reference sequence). The CDR3 extends over 14 amino acids. Trimming removed 3 bases at V and 4 bases at J, with 10 bases between. The CDR3 reads CSARRPTGANVLTF. For the CDR3, the DNA is TGCAGTGCTAGGAGGCCGACCGGGGCCAACGTCCTGACTTTC.

This clonotype was picked up many times. The chain uses TRBV2 and TRBJ1-1, with 9 bases identical to TRBD1. This CDR3 contains 15 residues. CDR1 is SNHLY, CDR2 FYNNEI, per germline. V shed 8 bases and J 5 bases; nucleotides not matched to a gene: 12. The CDR3 nucleotides are TGTGCCAGCTCCTCCATAGGACAGGGGATAACTGAAGCTTTCTTT. Translating it yields CASSSIGQGITEAFF.

The V call is TRBV24-1, the J call TRBJ2-3; D is perhaps TRBD1 or TRBD2 (5 bases each). V was cut by 3 bases and J by 2 bases, with 14 bases left in between. The germline V gene has CDR1 KGHDR and CDR2 SFDVKD. The CDR3 covers 16 residues. The CDR3 loop is CATSDPTVLATDTQYF. CDR3 coding DNA: TGTGCCACCAGTGATCCGACAGTGCTAGCCACAGATACGCAGTATTTT.

Many counts were recorded for this clonotype. This chain connects TRBV2 to TRBJ2-5, with D perhaps assigned TRBD1 or TRBD2 (7 bases each). The V and J ends lost 8 bases and 4 bases respectively, with 14 bases between them. This CDR3 is 13 amino acids long. Germline V gene lookup returns CDR1 SNHLY and CDR2 FYNNEI. CDR3 residues: CASVRGEGETQYF. The CDR3 DNA sequence: TGTGCCAGCGTCAGGGGGGAGGGAGAGACCCAGTACTTC.

This clonotype was recorded many times. The chain recombines TRBV19 with TRBJ1-5, with a weak D call TRBD1 (6 bases). CDR3 length: 14 residues. The V gene's germline CDR1 is LNHDA and CDR2 SQIVND (reference sequence). V was trimmed by 5 bases and J by 12 bases, leaving 20 bases between them. The CDR3 DNA is TGTGCCAGTAGTGCTAACAGGGTCCGGTTGGTCCAGCATTTT. Translating gives CASSANRVRLVQHF.

This clonotype was detected many times. The chain employs TRBV7-9 and TRBJ1-1, with D maybe TRBD1 (6 bases). CDR3 length equals 16 residues. Germline V CDR1 and CDR2: SEHNR, FQNEAQ (reference sequence). V gave up 5 bases and J gave up 2 bases, with 18 bases separating them. The CDR3 region is CASSRTGTLSNTEAFF. The CDR3 coding sequence is TGTGCCAGCAGCCGAACCGGGACACTAAGCAACACTGAAGCTTTCTTT.

This clonotype was observed many times. The V and J genes are TRBV6-5 and TRBJ2-5, with TRBD1 matching 10 bases. This CDR3 has 14 amino acids. Germline-derived CDR1 and CDR2 are MNHEY and SVGAGI. V lost 6 bases, J lost 5 bases, and 6 bases stayed unmatched. The CDR3: CASRMTGGRETQYF. The CDR3 bases are TGTGCCAGCAGAATGACAGGGGGCCGGGAGACCCAGTACTTC.